Below, one T cell receptor beta chain is given with its context. The antigen is not known. Patients were ineligible given autoimmune disease history or systemic immunosuppression. Some clones are missing from TCRdb's copy, which holds only in-frame ones; the method was immunoSEQ multiplex PCR. The table includes tens of thousands of clones, around 90% detected once. The data were taken from a study of OX40 agonist ivuxolimab in advanced cancers. Overall study context: A mean age of roughly 60 years, range about 20 to 79, was recorded, and 70% to 85% were male. Study-wide results and caveats: Blood T cells, both CD4+ and CD8+, expanded clonally by week 6 at 0.1 to 3.0 mg/kg.

The TCR comes from an adult with an advanced solid tumor such as melanoma, head and neck, liver or kidney cancer. Material: CD4+ or CD8+ T cells sorted from blood, obtained in a trial of the OX40 agonist ivuxolimab.

Written as DNA, the CDR3 is TGTGCCAGCAGCTTAATGGGAAGAAGCTCCTACGAGCAGTACTTC. It translates to CASSLMGRSSYEQYF. V and J are TRBV7-8 and TRBJ2-7; D is uncertain. The CDR3 length is 15 residues. Trimming left V 2 bases short and J 0 bases short, with 11 bases between. Germline CDR1 reads SGHVS; CDR2 reads FQNEAQ.